This T cell receptor (beta chain) was sequenced for a study of T cells in Graves' hyperthyroidism and ophthalmopathy. There are 18 residues in the CDR3. V gave up 5 bases and J gave up 9 bases; unmatched junction bases: 19. The V gene's germline CDR1 is SGHRS and CDR2 YFSETQ. There are a few counts of this clonotype. Regions amplified from RNA transcripts were the TCR beta CDR3 regions. The HTBI primer set drove a first-round RT-PCR of the TCR CDR3. TCRdb itself ran the multiplex PCR reads through MiXCR, one entry per CDR3 protein. The sample consists of about 400,000 distinct CDR3 sequences, around 15% of them appearing once.

The TCR was taken from a woman aged 30 to 39 with Graves' ophthalmopathy. The chain carries TRBV5-1 and TRBJ2-3; 12 positions match TRBD2. The sample comprised blood. CDR3 DNA sequence: TGCGCCAGCAGTGATTTGTCTCGGCTAGCGGGGGGGCTGGGGACGCAGTATTTT. Amino acids: CASSDLSRLAGGLGTQYF.